This entry concerns a single TCR beta chain. Its antigen is currently not known. Base qualities are not recorded, but no much larger clone differs from it by a single base. The method was RT-PCR. Sequencing was carried out with an Illumina HiSeq 2500. TCRdb handled the public reads itself, with Q25 trimming in fastp and clone calling in MiXCR, and kept productive beta chains. All rows with the same CDR3 protein become a single entry with the most common DNA and genes. Recorded for this sample are hundreds of thousands of distinct CDR3 sequences; 12% of them occurred a single time. The ten largest account for about 10% of the sample. From cysteine to phenylalanine, the CDR3 is 16 amino acids long. The retained sequence is limited to the CDR3, 48 bases, with the frame set at the first base. Via the germline V gene, CDR1 is SGDLS and CDR2 YYNGEE. Trimming takes 0 bases off V and 7 bases off J; junction bases not matched to a gene: 10.

The sample comes from a study of response to subunit inactivated influenza vaccine (dated by TCRdb to 2016 to 2018). The study in broad terms: The study used deep quantitative T cell receptor repertoire profiling to track responses to a trivalent subunit inactivated influenza vaccine.

The research as a whole found: The authors proposed that each seasonal influenza vaccination may bring in only a limited number of new T cells.

This clonotype originated in a man in his fifties or sixties who received an inactivated influenza vaccine. Donor details come from another sample of the same person, matched by shared clones. The material was PBMCs from blood, obtained on the day of vaccination. This receptor chain uses TRBV9 and TRBJ2-1, with 7 bases aligning to TRBD2. In nucleotides, the sequence is TGTGCCAGCAGCGTAGGCCCGGCGGGAGTGGGAAATGAGCAGTTCTTC. Its protein reads: CASSVGPAGVGNEQFF.